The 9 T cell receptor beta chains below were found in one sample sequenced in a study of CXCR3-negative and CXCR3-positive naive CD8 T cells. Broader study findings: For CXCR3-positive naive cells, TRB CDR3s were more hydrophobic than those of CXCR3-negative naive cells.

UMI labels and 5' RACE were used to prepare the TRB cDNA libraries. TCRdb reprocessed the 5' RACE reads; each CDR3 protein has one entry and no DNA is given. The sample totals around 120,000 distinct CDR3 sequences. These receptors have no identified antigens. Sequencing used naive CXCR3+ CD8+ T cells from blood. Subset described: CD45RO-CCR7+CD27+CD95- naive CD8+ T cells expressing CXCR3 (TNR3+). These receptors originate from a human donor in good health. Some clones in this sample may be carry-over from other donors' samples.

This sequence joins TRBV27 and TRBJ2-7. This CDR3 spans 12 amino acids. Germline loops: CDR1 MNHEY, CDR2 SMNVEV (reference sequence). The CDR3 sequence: CASSPSSYEQYF.

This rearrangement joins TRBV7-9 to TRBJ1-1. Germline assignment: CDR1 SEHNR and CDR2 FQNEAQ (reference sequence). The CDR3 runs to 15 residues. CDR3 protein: CASSLVEVMNTEAFF.

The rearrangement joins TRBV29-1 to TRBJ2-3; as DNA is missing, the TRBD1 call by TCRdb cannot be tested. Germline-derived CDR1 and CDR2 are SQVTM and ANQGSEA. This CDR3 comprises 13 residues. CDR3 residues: CSVEGDRADTQYF.

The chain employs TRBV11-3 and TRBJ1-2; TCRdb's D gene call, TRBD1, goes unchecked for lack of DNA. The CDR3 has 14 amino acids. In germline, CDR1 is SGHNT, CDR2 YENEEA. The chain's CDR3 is CASSLGGAAYGYTF.

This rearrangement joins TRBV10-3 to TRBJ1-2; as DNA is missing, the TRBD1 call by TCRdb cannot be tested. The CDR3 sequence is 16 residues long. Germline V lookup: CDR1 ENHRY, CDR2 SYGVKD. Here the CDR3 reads CAISEQRTGWRDGYTF.

The CDR3 spells CASSLGRREFYEQYF. V gene TRBV28 combines with J gene TRBJ2-7. The V gene's germline CDR1 is MDHEN and CDR2 SYDVKM. This CDR3 spans 15 amino acids. The full variable domain, in which reference TRBV28 and TRBJ2-7 provide the parts outside the CDR3, is DVKVTQSSRYLVKRTGEKVFLECVQDMDHENMFWYRQDPGLGLRLIYFSYDVKMKEKGDIPEGYSVSREKKERFSLILESASTNQTSMYLCASSLGRREFYEQYFGPGTRLTVT.

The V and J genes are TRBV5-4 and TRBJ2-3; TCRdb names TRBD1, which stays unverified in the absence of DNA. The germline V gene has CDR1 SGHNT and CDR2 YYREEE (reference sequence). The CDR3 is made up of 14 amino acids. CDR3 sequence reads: CASTPGGGEDTQYF.

CDR3 in amino acids: CASSARDSPNYGYTF. The chain has TRBV25-1 and TRBJ1-2; TCRdb reports TRBD1, a call that lacks DNA to check it against. The CDR3 spans 15 residues. Per the germline V gene, CDR1 is MGHDK and CDR2 is SYGVNS.

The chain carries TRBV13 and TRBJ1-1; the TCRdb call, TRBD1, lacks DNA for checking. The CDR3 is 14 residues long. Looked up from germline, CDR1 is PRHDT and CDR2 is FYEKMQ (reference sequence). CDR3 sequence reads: CASSLRGRNTEAFF. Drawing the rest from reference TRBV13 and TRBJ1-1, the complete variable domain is AAGVIQSPRHLIKEKRETATLKCYPIPRHDTVYWYQQGPGQDPQFLISFYEKMQSDKGSIPDRFSAQQFSDYHSELNMSSLELGDSALYFCASSLRGRNTEAFFGQGTRLTVV.